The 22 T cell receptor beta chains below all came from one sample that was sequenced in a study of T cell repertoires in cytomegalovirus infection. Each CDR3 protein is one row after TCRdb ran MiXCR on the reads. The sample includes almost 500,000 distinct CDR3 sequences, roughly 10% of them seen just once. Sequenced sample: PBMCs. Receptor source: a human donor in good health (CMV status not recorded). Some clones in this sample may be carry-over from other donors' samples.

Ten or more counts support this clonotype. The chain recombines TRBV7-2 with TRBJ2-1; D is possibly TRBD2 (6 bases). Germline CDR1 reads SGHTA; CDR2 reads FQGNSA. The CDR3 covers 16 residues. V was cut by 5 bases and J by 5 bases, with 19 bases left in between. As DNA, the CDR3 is TGTGCCAGCAGCACAAAGGTTGGCGGGGTAAACAATGAGCAGTTCTTC. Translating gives CASSTKVGGVNNEQFF.

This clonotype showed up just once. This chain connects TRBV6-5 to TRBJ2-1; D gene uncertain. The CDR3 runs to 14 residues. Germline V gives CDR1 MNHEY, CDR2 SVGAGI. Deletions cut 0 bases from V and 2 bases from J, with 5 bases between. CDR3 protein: CASSYSATYNEQFF. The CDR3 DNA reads TGTGCCAGCAGTTACTCCGCCACCTACAATGAGCAGTTCTTC.

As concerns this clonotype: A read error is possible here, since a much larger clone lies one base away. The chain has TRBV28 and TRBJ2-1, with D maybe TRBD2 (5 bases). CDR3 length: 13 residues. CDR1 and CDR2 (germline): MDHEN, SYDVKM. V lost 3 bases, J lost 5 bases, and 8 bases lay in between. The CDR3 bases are TGTGCCAGCAGTTTTCCGGGAAACAATGAGCAGTTCTTC. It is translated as CASSFPGNNEQFF.

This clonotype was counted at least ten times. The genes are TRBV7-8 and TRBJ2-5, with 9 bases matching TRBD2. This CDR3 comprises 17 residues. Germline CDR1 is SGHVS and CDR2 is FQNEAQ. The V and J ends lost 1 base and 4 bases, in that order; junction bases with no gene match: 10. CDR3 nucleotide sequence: TGTGCCAGCAGCTTAGGCCCTCAGGCGGGAGGGGGAGAGACCCAGTACTTC. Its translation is CASSLGPQAGGGETQYF.

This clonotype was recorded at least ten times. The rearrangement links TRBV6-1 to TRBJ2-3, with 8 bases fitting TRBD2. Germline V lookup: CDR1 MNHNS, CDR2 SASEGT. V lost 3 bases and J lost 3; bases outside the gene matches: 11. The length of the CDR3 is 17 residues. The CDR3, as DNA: TGTGCCAGCAGTGATCGGTCGGGGGGGCAAAAAACAGATACGCAGTATTTT. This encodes CASSDRSGGQKTDTQYF.

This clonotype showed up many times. The CDR3 loop reads CASSQTGSVAFF. The CDR3, as DNA: TGTGCCAGCAGCCAAACAGGGTCAGTGGCTTTCTTT. This chain uses TRBV4-2 with TRBJ1-1; possible D gene TRBD1, 6 bases. Germline CDR1 reads LGHNA; CDR2 reads YNFKEQ. The CDR3 consists of 12 residues. Trimming removed 2 bases from V and 11 bases from J, with 12 bases in between.

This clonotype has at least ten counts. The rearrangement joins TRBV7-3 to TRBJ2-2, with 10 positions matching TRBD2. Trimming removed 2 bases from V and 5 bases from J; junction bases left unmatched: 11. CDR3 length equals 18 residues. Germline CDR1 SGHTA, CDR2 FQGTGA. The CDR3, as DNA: TGTGCCAGCAGCTTACCCCTAGCTAGCGGGAGCTCGACCGGGGAGCTGTTTTTT. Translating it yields CASSLPLASGSSTGELFF. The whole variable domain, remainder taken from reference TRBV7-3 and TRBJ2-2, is GAGVSQTPSNKVTEKGKYVELRCDPISGHTALYWYRQSLGQGPEFLIYFQGTGAADDSGLPNDRFFAVRPEGSVSTLKIQRTERGDSAVYLCASSLPLASGSSTGELFFGEGSRLTVL.

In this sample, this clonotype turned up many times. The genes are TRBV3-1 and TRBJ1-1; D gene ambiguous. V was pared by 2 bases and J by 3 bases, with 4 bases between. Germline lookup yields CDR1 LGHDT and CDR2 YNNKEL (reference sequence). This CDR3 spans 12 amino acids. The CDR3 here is CASSQIDTEAFF. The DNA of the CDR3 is TGTGCCAGCAGCCAAATAGACACTGAAGCTTTCTTT.

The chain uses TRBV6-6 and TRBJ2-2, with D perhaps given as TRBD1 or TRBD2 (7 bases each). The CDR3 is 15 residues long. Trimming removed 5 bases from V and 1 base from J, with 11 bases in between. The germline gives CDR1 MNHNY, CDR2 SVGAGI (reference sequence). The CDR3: CASSTGEGNTGELFF. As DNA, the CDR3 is TGTGCCAGCAGTACAGGGGAGGGGAACACCGGGGAGCTGTTTTTT.

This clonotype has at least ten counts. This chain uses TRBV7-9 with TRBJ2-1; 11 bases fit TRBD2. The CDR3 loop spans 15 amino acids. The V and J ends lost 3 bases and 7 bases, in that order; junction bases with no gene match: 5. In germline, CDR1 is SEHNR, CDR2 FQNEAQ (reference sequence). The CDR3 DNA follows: TGTGCCAGCAGCTTGGCTAGCGGGGGGATGAATGAGCAGTTCTTC. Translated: CASSLASGGMNEQFF.

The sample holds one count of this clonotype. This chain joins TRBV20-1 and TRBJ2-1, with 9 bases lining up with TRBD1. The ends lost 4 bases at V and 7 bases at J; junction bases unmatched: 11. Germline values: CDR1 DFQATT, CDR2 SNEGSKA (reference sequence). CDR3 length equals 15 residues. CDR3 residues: CSATIPGQGLNEQFF. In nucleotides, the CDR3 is TGCAGTGCTACAATCCCGGGACAGGGCTTGAATGAGCAGTTCTTC.

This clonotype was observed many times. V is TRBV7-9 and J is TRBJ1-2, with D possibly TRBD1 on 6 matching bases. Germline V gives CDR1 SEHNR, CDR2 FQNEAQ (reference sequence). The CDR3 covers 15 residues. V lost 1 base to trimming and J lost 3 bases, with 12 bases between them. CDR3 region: CASSLVRGADYGYTF. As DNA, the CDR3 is TGTGCCAGCAGCTTAGTGCGGGGGGCTGACTATGGCTACACCTTC.

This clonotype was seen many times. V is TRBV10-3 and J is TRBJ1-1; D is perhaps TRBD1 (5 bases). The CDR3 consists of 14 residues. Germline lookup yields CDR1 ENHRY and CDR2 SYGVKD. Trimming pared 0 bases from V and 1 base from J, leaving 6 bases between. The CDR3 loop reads CAISESGGNTEAFF. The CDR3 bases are TGTGCCATCAGTGAGTCGGGGGGGAACACTGAAGCTTTCTTT.

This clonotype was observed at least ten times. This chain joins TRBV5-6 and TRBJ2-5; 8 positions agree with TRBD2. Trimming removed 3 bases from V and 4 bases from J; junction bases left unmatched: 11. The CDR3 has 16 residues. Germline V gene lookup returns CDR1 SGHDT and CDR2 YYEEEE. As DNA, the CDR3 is TGTGCCAGCAGCTCCGTTTCCGGGGGGGGACGAGAGACCCAGTACTTC. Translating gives CASSSVSGGGRETQYF.

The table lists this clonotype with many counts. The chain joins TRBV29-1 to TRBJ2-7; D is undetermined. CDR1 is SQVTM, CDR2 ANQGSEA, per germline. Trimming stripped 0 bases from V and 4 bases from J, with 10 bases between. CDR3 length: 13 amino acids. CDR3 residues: CSVEDTASYEQYF. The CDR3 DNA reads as TGCAGCGTTGAAGATACAGCTTCTTACGAGCAGTACTTC.

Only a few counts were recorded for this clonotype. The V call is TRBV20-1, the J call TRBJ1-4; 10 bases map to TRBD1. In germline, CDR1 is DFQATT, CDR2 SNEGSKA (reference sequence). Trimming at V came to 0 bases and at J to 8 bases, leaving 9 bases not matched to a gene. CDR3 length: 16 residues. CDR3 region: CSARDSRTGGGEKLFF. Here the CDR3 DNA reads TGCAGTGCTAGAGATTCTCGGACAGGGGGAGGGGAAAAACTGTTTTTT.

The CDR3 spells CASSSDRAGGYTF. As DNA, the CDR3 is TGTGCCAGCAGTTCTGACAGGGCTGGTGGCTACACCTTC. The rearrangement uses TRBV28 and TRBJ1-2, with 7 bases aligning to TRBD1. Germline assignment: CDR1 MDHEN and CDR2 SYDVKM. J gave up 7 bases and V 4 bases, and 6 bases lay outside the gene matches. The CDR3 runs 13 residues.

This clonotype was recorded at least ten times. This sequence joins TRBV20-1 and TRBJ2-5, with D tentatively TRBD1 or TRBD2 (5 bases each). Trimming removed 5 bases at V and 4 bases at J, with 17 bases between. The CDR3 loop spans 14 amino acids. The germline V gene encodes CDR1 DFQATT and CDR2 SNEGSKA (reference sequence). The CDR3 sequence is CSAPRSGQAETQYF. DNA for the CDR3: TGCAGTGCTCCCCGTTCGGGGCAGGCAGAGACCCAGTACTTC.

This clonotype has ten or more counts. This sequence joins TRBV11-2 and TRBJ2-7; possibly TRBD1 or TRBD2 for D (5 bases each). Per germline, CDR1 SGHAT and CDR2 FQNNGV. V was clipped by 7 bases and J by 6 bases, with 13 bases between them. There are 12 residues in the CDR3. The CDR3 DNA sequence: TGTGCCAGCAACTTTTATGGGGGCGAGCAGTACTTC. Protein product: CASNFYGGEQYF.

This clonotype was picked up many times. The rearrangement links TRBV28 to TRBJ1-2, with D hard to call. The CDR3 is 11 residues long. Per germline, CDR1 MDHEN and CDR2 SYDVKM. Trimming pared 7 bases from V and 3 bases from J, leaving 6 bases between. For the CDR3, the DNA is TGTGCCAGCAATCGGTACTATGGCTACACCTTC. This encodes CASNRYYGYTF.

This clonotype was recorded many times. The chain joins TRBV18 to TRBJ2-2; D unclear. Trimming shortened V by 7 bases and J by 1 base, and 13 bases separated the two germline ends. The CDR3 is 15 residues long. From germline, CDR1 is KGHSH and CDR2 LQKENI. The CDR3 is CASFTNSRNTGELFF. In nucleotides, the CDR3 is TGTGCCAGCTTCACTAATTCACGGAACACCGGGGAGCTGTTTTTT.

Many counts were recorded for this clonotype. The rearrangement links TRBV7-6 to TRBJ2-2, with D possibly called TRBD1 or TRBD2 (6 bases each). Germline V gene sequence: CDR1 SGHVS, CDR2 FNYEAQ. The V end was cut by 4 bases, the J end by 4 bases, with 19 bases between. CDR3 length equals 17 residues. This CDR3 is CASSYKDRGRGTGELFF. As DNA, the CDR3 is TGTGCCAGCAGCTACAAGGACCGGGGGCGCGGCACCGGGGAGCTGTTTTTT.